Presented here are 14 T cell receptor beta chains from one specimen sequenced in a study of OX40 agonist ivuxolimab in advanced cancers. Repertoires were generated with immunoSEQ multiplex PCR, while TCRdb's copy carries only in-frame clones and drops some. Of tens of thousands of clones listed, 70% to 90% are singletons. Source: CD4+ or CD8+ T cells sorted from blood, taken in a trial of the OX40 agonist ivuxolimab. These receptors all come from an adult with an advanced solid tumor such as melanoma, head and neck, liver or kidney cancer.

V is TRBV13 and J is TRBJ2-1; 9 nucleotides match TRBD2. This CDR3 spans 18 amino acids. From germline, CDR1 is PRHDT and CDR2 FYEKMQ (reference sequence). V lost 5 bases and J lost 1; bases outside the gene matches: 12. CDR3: CASSQWPPSGESYNEQFF. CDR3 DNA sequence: TGTGCCAGCAGCCAATGGCCTCCTAGCGGGGAATCCTACAATGAGCAGTTCTTC.

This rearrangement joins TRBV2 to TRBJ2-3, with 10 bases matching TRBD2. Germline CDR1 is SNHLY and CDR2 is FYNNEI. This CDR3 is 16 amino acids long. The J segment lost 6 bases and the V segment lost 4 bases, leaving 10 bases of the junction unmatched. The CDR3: CASSAYTSGARDTQYF. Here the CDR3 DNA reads TGTGCCAGCAGTGCATACACTAGCGGGGCTAGGGATACGCAGTATTTT.

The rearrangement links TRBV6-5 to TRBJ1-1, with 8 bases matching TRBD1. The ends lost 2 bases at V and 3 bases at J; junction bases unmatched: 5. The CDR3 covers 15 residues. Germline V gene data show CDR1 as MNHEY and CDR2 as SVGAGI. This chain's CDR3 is CASSYTGGADTEAFF. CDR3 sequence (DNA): TGTGCCAGCAGTTACACAGGGGGAGCGGACACTGAAGCTTTCTTT.

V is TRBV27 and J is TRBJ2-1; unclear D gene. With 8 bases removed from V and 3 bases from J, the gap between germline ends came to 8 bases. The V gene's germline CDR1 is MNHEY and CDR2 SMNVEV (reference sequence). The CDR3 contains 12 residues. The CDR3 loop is CASSPGYNEQFF. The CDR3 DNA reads TGTGCCAGCTCCCCTGGCTACAATGAGCAGTTCTTC.

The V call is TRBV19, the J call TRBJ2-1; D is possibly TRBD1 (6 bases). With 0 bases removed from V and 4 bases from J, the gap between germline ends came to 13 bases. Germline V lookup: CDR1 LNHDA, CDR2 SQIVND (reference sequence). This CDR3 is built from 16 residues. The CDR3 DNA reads TGTGCCAGTAGTATAGATTGGCCGGACAGTTACAATGAGCAGTTCTTC. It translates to CASSIDWPDSYNEQFF.

The CDR3 coding sequence is TGCGCCAGCAGCCAAGTGGGTAAATACGAGCAGTACTTC. This codes for CASSQVGKYEQYF. The rearrangement links TRBV4-1 to TRBJ2-7; unclear D gene. Germline CDR1 is MGHRA and CDR2 is YSYEKL. V lost 1 base and J 4 bases, leaving 8 bases between the germline ends. The CDR3 runs to 13 residues.

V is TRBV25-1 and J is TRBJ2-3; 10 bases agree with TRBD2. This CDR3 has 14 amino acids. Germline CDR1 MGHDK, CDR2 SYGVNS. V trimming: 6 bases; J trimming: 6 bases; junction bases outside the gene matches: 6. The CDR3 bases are TGTGCCAGCAGGGGACTAGCGTATTGGGATACGCAGTATTTT. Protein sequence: CASRGLAYWDTQYF.

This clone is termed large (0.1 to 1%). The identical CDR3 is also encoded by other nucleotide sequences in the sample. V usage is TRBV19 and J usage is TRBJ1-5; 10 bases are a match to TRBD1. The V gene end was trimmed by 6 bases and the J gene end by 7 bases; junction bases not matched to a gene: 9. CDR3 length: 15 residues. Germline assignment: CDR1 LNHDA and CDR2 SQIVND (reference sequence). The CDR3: CASSRWGQGNQPQHF. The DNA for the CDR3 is TGTGCCAGTAGCCGGTGGGGACAGGGGAACCAGCCCCAGCATTTT.

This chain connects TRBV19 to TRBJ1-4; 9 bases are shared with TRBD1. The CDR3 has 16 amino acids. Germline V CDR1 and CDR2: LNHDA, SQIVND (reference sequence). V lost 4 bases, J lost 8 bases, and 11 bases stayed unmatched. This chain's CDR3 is CASSTSLGQGFEKLFF. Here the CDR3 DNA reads TGTGCCAGTAGTACATCCCTGGGACAGGGTTTCGAAAAACTGTTTTTT. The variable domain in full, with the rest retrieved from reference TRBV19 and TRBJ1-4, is DGGITQSPKYLFRKEGQNVTLSCEQNLNHDAMYWYRQDPGQGLRLIYYSQIVNDFQKGDIAEGYSVSREKKESFPLTVTSAQKNPTAFYLCASSTSLGQGFEKLFFGSGTQLSVL.

The CDR3 coding sequence is TGTGCCATCAGTGAAACAGGGGGGTTTGTAAGCCATCAGCCCCAGCATTTT. As protein: CAISETGGFVSHQPQHF. This chain links TRBV10-3 with TRBJ1-5; 8 bases fit TRBD1. J gave up 5 bases and V 3 bases, and 12 bases lay outside the gene matches. Germline V CDR1 and CDR2: ENHRY, SYGVKD. This CDR3 contains 17 residues.

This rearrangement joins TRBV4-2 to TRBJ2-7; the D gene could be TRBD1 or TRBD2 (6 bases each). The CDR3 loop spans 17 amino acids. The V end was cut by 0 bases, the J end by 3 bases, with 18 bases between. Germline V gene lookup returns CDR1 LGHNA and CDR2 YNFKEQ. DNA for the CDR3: TGTGCCAGCAGCCAAGATGGGAGGTCCAGGGGCCGCTACGAGCAGTACTTC. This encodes CASSQDGRSRGRYEQYF.

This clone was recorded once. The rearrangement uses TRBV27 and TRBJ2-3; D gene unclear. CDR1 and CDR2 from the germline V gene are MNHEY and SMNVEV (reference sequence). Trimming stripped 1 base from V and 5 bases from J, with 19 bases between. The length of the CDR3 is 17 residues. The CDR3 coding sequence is TGTGCCAGCAGTTTATGGGTGTTGGGAACAAACTTAGATACGCAGTATTTT. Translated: CASSLWVLGTNLDTQYF.

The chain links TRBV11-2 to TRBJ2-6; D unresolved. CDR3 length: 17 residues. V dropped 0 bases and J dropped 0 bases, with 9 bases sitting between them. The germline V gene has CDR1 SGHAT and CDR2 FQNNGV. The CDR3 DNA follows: TGTGCCAGCAGCTTAGAGGCGGCGCCCTCTGGGGCCAACGTCCTGACTTTC. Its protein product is CASSLEAAPSGANVLTF.

The CDR3 is CASNDPGTTKNIQYF. The CDR3 nucleotides are TGTGCCAGCAACGACCCCGGGACAACCAAAAACATTCAGTACTTC. V gene TRBV7-9 combines with J gene TRBJ2-4; tentatively, D is TRBD1 (6 bases). This CDR3 has 15 amino acids. Germline V gene data show CDR1 as SEHNR and CDR2 as FQNEAQ (reference sequence). Trimming removed 7 bases at V and 2 bases at J, with 15 bases between.